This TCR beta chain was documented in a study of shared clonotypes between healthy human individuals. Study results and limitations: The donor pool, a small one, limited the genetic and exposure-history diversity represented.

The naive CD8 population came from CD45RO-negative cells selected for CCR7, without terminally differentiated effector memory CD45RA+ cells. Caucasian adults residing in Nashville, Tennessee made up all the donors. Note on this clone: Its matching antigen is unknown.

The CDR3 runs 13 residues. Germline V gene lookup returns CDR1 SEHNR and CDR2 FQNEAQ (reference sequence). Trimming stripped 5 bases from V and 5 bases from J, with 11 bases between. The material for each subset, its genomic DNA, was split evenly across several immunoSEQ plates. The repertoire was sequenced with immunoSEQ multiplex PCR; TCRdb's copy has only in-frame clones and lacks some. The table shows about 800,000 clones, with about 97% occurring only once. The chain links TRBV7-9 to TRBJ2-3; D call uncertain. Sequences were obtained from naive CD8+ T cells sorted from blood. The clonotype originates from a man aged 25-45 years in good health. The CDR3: CASSPAIGDTQYF. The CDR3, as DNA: TGTGCCAGCAGCCCAGCGATCGGAGATACGCAGTATTTT.